The rows below give T cell receptor beta chains drawn from one sample of a study of CD8 T cells in ankylosing spondylitis. TCRdb itself ran the 5' RACE reads through MiXCR, one entry per CDR3 protein. The profile shows 200,000 to 250,000 distinct CDR3 sequences, 20% to 30% of them singletons. The specimen sequenced was blood, either unsorted or a sorted T cell fraction (not recorded which). The receptors stem from a male donor with ankylosing spondylitis or in good health (not recorded which). The CDR3 runs from the conserved cysteine through the conserved F or W. Fields, in order: CDR3 protein, V gene, J gene.

CDR3aa: CSLSGSQAETQYF
v_gene: TRBV20-1
j_gene: TRBJ2-5

CDR3aa: CSDEGGRAPMKAFF
v_gene: TRBV29-1
j_gene: TRBJ1-1

CDR3aa: CAISDSRDNQPQHF
v_gene: TRBV10-3
j_gene: TRBJ1-5

CDR3aa: CASSPSQGPEETQYF
v_gene: TRBV12-3/TRBV12-4
j_gene: TRBJ2-5

CDR3aa: CASSYSLRETQYF
v_gene: TRBV6-5
j_gene: TRBJ2-5

CDR3aa: CSAERDREQYF
v_gene: TRBV29-1
j_gene: TRBJ2-7

CDR3aa: CASSYGDSEYNEQFF
v_gene: TRBV6-5
j_gene: TRBJ2-1

CDR3aa: CASSLALAGSDNEKLFF
v_gene: TRBV7-6
j_gene: TRBJ1-4

CDR3aa: CATQGLTSGINEQYF
v_gene: TRBV10-3
j_gene: TRBJ2-7

CDR3aa: CATSRDLAGGDTQYF
v_gene: TRBV15
j_gene: TRBJ2-3

CDR3aa: CSAWSPGEPQHF
v_gene: TRBV20-1
j_gene: TRBJ1-5

CDR3aa: CATAQGNTEAFF
v_gene: TRBV12-3/TRBV12-4
j_gene: TRBJ1-1

CDR3aa: CATSDATGNADQPQHF
v_gene: TRBV24-1
j_gene: TRBJ1-5

CDR3aa: CASSLGDRGPNTEAFF
v_gene: TRBV12-3/TRBV12-4
j_gene: TRBJ1-1

CDR3aa: CASSQRQVSGANVLTF
v_gene: TRBV4-1
j_gene: TRBJ2-6

CDR3aa: CASSRGEADQAADTQYF
v_gene: TRBV5-1
j_gene: TRBJ2-3

CDR3aa: CSVTRGETEAFF
v_gene: TRBV29-1
j_gene: TRBJ1-1

CDR3aa: CASSYGQPNTEAFF
v_gene: TRBV5-1
j_gene: TRBJ1-1

CDR3aa: CASSKPGLETGELFF
v_gene: TRBV4-1
j_gene: TRBJ2-2

CDR3aa: CSAIAGGPSGQFF
v_gene: TRBV20-1
j_gene: TRBJ2-1

CDR3aa: CASSAQRTSGRTSEQYF
v_gene: TRBV9
j_gene: TRBJ2-7

CDR3aa: CASSSSTGYGNQPQHF
v_gene: TRBV6-5
j_gene: TRBJ1-5

CDR3aa: CSARGLLGVSNYGYTF
v_gene: TRBV20-1
j_gene: TRBJ1-2

CDR3aa: CSVDEGGTDTQYF
v_gene: TRBV29-1
j_gene: TRBJ2-3

CDR3aa: CASSSSTFGYGYTF
v_gene: TRBV5-6
j_gene: TRBJ1-2

CDR3aa: CSARDLRYEQYF
v_gene: TRBV20-1
j_gene: TRBJ2-7

CDR3aa: CSATDGTDTQYF
v_gene: TRBV20-1
j_gene: TRBJ2-3

CDR3aa: CASSLAEWTSGSYEQYF
v_gene: TRBV5-8
j_gene: TRBJ2-7

CDR3aa: CASSLPGVDYNEQFF
v_gene: TRBV7-2
j_gene: TRBJ2-1

CDR3aa: CASRGGRAPNNEQFF
v_gene: TRBV12-3/TRBV12-4
j_gene: TRBJ2-1

CDR3aa: CSVGQGGGYEQYF
v_gene: TRBV29-1
j_gene: TRBJ2-7

CDR3aa: CASRGPGGPYNEQFF
v_gene: TRBV6-1
j_gene: TRBJ2-1

CDR3aa: CSVLGDGREQYF
v_gene: TRBV29-1
j_gene: TRBJ2-7

CDR3aa: CSAGGGGSNIQYF
v_gene: TRBV29-1
j_gene: TRBJ2-4

CDR3aa: CASSFAGGGEQFF
v_gene: TRBV12-3/TRBV12-4
j_gene: TRBJ2-1

CDR3aa: CASSFRIAQGTNEKLFF
v_gene: TRBV12-3/TRBV12-4
j_gene: TRBJ1-4

CDR3aa: CASSEQPEQYF
v_gene: TRBV6-1
j_gene: TRBJ2-7

CDR3aa: CSANPTDGQETQYF
v_gene: TRBV20-1
j_gene: TRBJ2-5

CDR3aa: CASSNGTGISPLHF
v_gene: TRBV11-1
j_gene: TRBJ1-6

CDR3aa: CSAEKSGLAGDEQYF
v_gene: TRBV20-1
j_gene: TRBJ2-7